These 29 T cell receptor beta chains originate from one sample sequenced in a study of shared clonotypes between healthy human individuals (dated by TCRdb to about 2020). Libraries were prepared through the immunoSEQ multiplex PCR assay. TCRdb limited this immuneACCESS table to in-frame rearrangements with V and J called. A share of clones is missing; checked studies link under half to unresolved V genes, and the rest is unexplained. The sample table contains millions of clones; only one count was recorded for just over 90% of them. The ten largest clones take up around 0.15% of the sample. The sequenced material came from naive CD4+ T cells sorted from blood. The sample's cell subset or site, from its label and the paper: CD45RA+ positively selected. These receptors originate from a man between 18 and 35 years old in good health.

V is TRBV6-1 and J is TRBJ1-2; D gene ambiguous. Germline CDR1 MNHNS, CDR2 SASEGT. The CDR3 length is 15 residues. V was trimmed by 6 bases and J by 8 bases, leaving 22 bases between them. The CDR3 loop reads CASSPAGGSFVGYTF. DNA of the CDR3: TGTGCCAGCAGCCCCGCCGGTGGGTCCTTCGTGGGCTACACCTTC.

The V call is TRBV7-9, the J call TRBJ1-6; weak D call: TRBD1 (5 bases). Deletions cut 4 bases from V and 8 bases from J, with 6 bases between. CDR3 length equals 12 residues. In germline, CDR1 is SEHNR, CDR2 FQNEAQ (reference sequence). The CDR3 loop reads CASSSRDSPLHF. The CDR3 DNA is TGTGCCAGCAGCTCCAGGGATTCACCCCTCCACTTT.

To note about this clone: This specimen includes other DNA sequences encoding the same CDR3. The chain links TRBV18 to TRBJ1-2; no definite D call. Trimming removed 3 bases at V and 2 bases at J, with 7 bases between. CDR1 and CDR2 from the germline V gene are KGHSH and LQKENI. The CDR3 is 13 amino acids. The CDR3 loop reads CASSPDKNYGYTF. CDR3 nucleotides: TGTGCCAGCTCACCTGACAAGAACTATGGCTACACCTTC.

The gene calls are TRBV11-3 and TRBJ2-3; D possibly corresponds to TRBD2 (6 bases). CDR3 size: 15 residues. V lost 5 bases, J lost 4 bases, and 16 bases lay in between. Looked up from germline, CDR1 is SGHNT and CDR2 is YENEEA. Here the CDR3 DNA reads TGTGCCAGCAGCGTGACTAGAGGTGACTCAGATACGCAGTATTTT. Translated, it gives CASSVTRGDSDTQYF.

The V call is TRBV14, the J call TRBJ1-2; D is undetermined. V was clipped by 4 bases and J by 2 bases, with 14 bases between them. CDR1 is SGHDN, CDR2 FVKESK, per germline. The CDR3 consists of 15 residues. CDR3 protein: CASSLLEQRNYGYTF. In DNA form, the CDR3 reads TGTGCCAGCAGCCTCCTAGAGCAGAGAAACTATGGCTACACCTTC.

The chain links TRBV2 to TRBJ2-3, with 9 positions matching TRBD2. The V gene's germline CDR1 is SNHLY and CDR2 FYNNEI. CDR3 size: 12 residues. V dropped 10 bases and J dropped 6; count of bases not matched to a gene: 5. The CDR3 DNA sequence: TGTGCCACGGTGCGGGGGGGCGATACGCAGTATTTT. Protein product: CATVRGGDTQYF.

This rearrangement joins TRBV7-2 to TRBJ2-5, with TRBD1 matching 9 bases. Germline CDR1 is SGHTA and CDR2 is FQGNSA. Germline trimming cut 0 bases from V and 5 bases from J; bases unmatched to any gene: 4. This CDR3 has 15 residues. CDR3 sequence (DNA): TGTGCCAGCAGCTTAGCCCGGACAGGGGCTGAGACCCAGTACTTC. Translating it yields CASSLARTGAETQYF.

This chain links TRBV7-2 with TRBJ2-3, with a tentative D call TRBD1 (5 bases). This CDR3 has 16 residues. With 5 bases removed from V and 7 bases from J, the gap between germline ends came to 22 bases. CDR1 and CDR2 (germline): SGHTA, FQGNSA. CDR3 sequence reads: CASSPTLLLQENTQYF. The CDR3 bases are TGTGCCAGCAGCCCAACCCTACTCCTACAGGAAAATACGCAGTATTTT.

On this clone itself: In the same sample, other DNA sequences code for this CDR3. The chain links TRBV10-2 to TRBJ2-7; D is unresolved. The germline CDR1 and CDR2 sequences are WSHSY and SAAADI. The length of the CDR3 is 15 residues. Trimming took 6 bases from V and 3 from J, leaving 18 bases between them. The CDR3 loop is CASSPPASLGYEQYF. The CDR3 region has the DNA TGCGCCAGCAGCCCCCCGGCCAGTTTGGGCTACGAGCAGTACTTC.

About this clone: The junction and the germline gene differ at one end; a read error may be behind it. The CDR3: CASRVGGDQPQHF. The CDR3 DNA follows: TGTGCCAGCCGCGTAGGGGGGGATCAGCCCCAGCATTTT. The chain is built from TRBV9 and TRBJ1-5; D may be TRBD1 (6 bases). The CDR3 consists of 13 residues. Germline V lookup: CDR1 SGDLS, CDR2 YYNGEE.

The chain recombines TRBV6-5 with TRBJ1-4; a weak D match, TRBD1 (5 bases). Trimming removed 0 bases at V and 8 bases at J, with 13 bases between. CDR1 is MNHEY and CDR2 is SVGAGI in the germline V gene. The CDR3 consists of 15 residues. The CDR3 loop reads CASSYSDSSFEKLFF. The CDR3 bases are TGTGCCAGCAGTTACTCAGACAGCAGTTTCGAAAAACTGTTTTTT.

This clone was recorded once. The V and J genes are TRBV5-4 and TRBJ2-3; TRBD1 matches 10 bases. Trimming at V came to 4 bases and at J to 1 base, leaving 6 bases not matched to a gene. CDR1 SGHNT and CDR2 YYREEE come from the germline V gene (reference sequence). The length of the CDR3 is 16 residues. The CDR3 here is CASSPQGTGGTDTQYF. The CDR3 bases are TGTGCCAGCAGCCCACAGGGGACAGGGGGCACAGATACGCAGTATTTT.

The V call is TRBV30, the J call TRBJ2-3; D is tentatively TRBD1 or TRBD2 (6 bases each). Per germline, CDR1 GTSNPN and CDR2 SVGIG (reference sequence). V was pared by 2 bases and J by 3 bases, with 12 bases between. The CDR3 extends over 14 amino acids. Here the CDR3 reads CAWSKRGATDTQYF. As DNA, the CDR3 is TGTGCCTGGAGTAAGAGGGGGGCGACAGATACGCAGTATTTT.

The CDR3 DNA is TGTGCCTGGTTCCCTGGACAGGGGGAACGGTTCTTC. Translated, it gives CAWFPGQGERFF. The gene calls are TRBV30 and TRBJ2-1, with 10 bases lining up with TRBD1. This CDR3 is built from 12 residues. Germline V gene data show CDR1 as GTSNPN and CDR2 as SVGIG (reference sequence). V lost 5 bases to trimming and J lost 15 bases; unmatched junction nucleotides: 10.

The chain is built from TRBV27 and TRBJ1-5; D ambiguous. The CDR3 covers 12 residues. Per the germline V gene, CDR1 is MNHEY and CDR2 is SMNVEV (reference sequence). V lost 6 bases, J lost 0 bases, and 3 bases lay in between. CDR3 sequence (DNA): TGTGCCAGCAGAAGTAGCAATCAGCCCCAGCATTTT. Its translation is CASRSSNQPQHF.

This chain links TRBV5-5 with TRBJ1-1, with a tentative D call TRBD1 (6 bases). In germline, CDR1 is SGHKS, CDR2 YYEKEE (reference sequence). The CDR3 spans 16 residues. With 0 bases removed from V and 5 bases from J, the gap between germline ends came to 17 bases. CDR3 loop: CASSLVGAGARTEAFF. For the CDR3, the DNA is TGTGCCAGCAGCTTGGTTGGGGCGGGGGCGAGGACTGAAGCTTTCTTT.

The rearrangement uses TRBV7-7 and TRBJ2-7; 12 bases line up with TRBD2. The germline V gene has CDR1 SSHAT and CDR2 FNYEAQ (reference sequence). There are 16 residues in the CDR3. CDR3 loop: CASGRGATSGSHEQYF. The CDR3 DNA follows: TGTGCTAGCGGCCGGGGGGCGACTAGCGGGAGCCACGAGCAGTACTTC.

This chain joins TRBV4-1 and TRBJ1-5; 9 bases are a match to TRBD1. CDR1 and CDR2 from the germline V gene are MGHRA and YSYEKL. V dropped 2 bases and J dropped 3; count of bases not matched to a gene: 8. The CDR3 consists of 17 residues. DNA of the CDR3: TGCGCCAGCAGCCAACTCTCCGGGACAGGGAACAATCAGCCCCAGCATTTT. Protein: CASSQLSGTGNNQPQHF.

The V call is TRBV2, the J call TRBJ2-3, with no clear D. CDR1 and CDR2 (germline): SNHLY, FYNNEI. The CDR3 has 13 residues. The V end lost 8 bases, the J end lost 2 bases, and 11 bases lay between the germline ends. CDR3 sequence (DNA): TGTGCCAGCTCACCCCCTTACACAGATACGCAGTATTTT. Translating gives CASSPPYTDTQYF. The whole variable domain, filled in from reference TRBV2 and TRBJ2-3, reads EPEVTQTPSHQVTQMGQEVILRCVPISNHLYFYWYRQILGQKVEFLVSFYNNEISEKSEIFDDQFSVERPDGSNFTLKIRSTKLEDSAMYFCASSPPYTDTQYFGPGTRLTVL.

This clone was seen a single time. The rearrangement links TRBV6-5 to TRBJ2-4; D unclear. Germline V gives CDR1 MNHEY, CDR2 SVGAGI. Trimming took off 6 bases at V and 6 bases at J, with 18 bases between the two ends. The CDR3 contains 15 residues. CDR3 sequence (DNA): TGTGCCAGCAGCGACCAACTCCAGGCCGGAAACATTCAGTACTTC. Translated: CASSDQLQAGNIQYF.

The rearrangement joins TRBV11-2 to TRBJ1-3; 8 bases map to TRBD1. The CDR3 spans 17 residues. The ends lost 4 bases at V and 0 bases at J; junction bases unmatched: 8. Per the germline V gene, CDR1 is SGHAT and CDR2 is FQNNGV. The CDR3 nucleotides are TGTGCCAGCAGCTCGGACAGGGTGCAGGTCTCTGGAAACACCATATATTTT. The encoded protein is CASSSDRVQVSGNTIYF.

The chain employs TRBV28 and TRBJ2-5; a weak D match, TRBD2 (6 bases). There are 13 residues in the CDR3. CDR1 is MDHEN, CDR2 SYDVKM, per germline. With 8 bases removed from V and 2 bases from J, the gap between germline ends came to 12 bases. Written as DNA, the CDR3 is TGTGCCAGCCCCCGGGACTCACAAGAGACCCAGTACTTC. Its protein is CASPRDSQETQYF.

This clone was detected a few times. J is TRBJ2-1 and V is TRBV6-4; D is unresolved. This CDR3 has 9 residues. Germline CDR1 reads MRHNA; CDR2 reads SNTAGT. V was clipped by 5 bases and J by 9 bases, with 2 bases between them. The CDR3 coding sequence is TGTGCCAGCAGTAGTGAGCAGTTCTTC. Protein: CASSSEQFF.

This clone has only one observation. V gene TRBV30 combines with J gene TRBJ2-5, with 9 bases lining up with TRBD2. Germline V gene data show CDR1 as GTSNPN and CDR2 as SVGIG (reference sequence). The CDR3 contains 15 residues. The J segment lost 0 bases and the V segment lost 6 bases, leaving 8 bases of the junction unmatched. CDR3 sequence: CACTSLAGNQETQYF. As DNA, the CDR3 is TGTGCCTGCACGAGTCTAGCGGGGAACCAAGAGACCCAGTACTTC.

The chain joins TRBV29-1 to TRBJ2-1; D is ambiguous. V was cut by 4 bases and J by 3 bases, with 7 bases left in between. This CDR3 comprises 12 residues. CDR1 SQVTM and CDR2 ANQGSEA come from the germline V gene. The CDR3 bases are TGCAGCGTTGTAAGGGTCTACAATGAGCAGTTCTTC. Protein sequence: CSVVRVYNEQFF.

The V call is TRBV5-8, the J call TRBJ1-6; D gene ambiguous. The CDR3 has 13 residues. Germline CDR1 SGHTS, CDR2 YDEGEE. Trimming removed 3 bases from V and 7 bases from J, with 8 bases in between. The CDR3 DNA reads as TGTGCCAGCAGCTCCCCCGGGAATTCACCCCTCCACTTT. It yields the protein CASSSPGNSPLHF.

About this clone itself: The same CDR3 arises from other DNA sequences in this sample as well. This sequence joins TRBV5-1 and TRBJ2-7; 14 bases are shared with TRBD2. V dropped 0 bases and J dropped 4; count of bases not matched to a gene: 0. CDR3 length: 15 amino acids. From germline, CDR1 is SGHRS and CDR2 YFSETQ. CDR3 DNA: TGCGCCAGCAGCTTGGGACTAGCGGGAGGGTACGAGCAGTACTTC. This codes for CASSLGLAGGYEQYF.

The chain uses TRBV6-6 and TRBJ2-7; D perhaps matches TRBD1 (6 bases). The ends were cut back, 3 bases at V and 0 bases at J, with 12 bases in the middle. Germline CDR1 MNHNY, CDR2 SVGAGI (reference sequence). The CDR3 length is 15 residues. The CDR3 here is CASSYKEGGSYEQYF. As DNA, the CDR3 is TGTGCCAGCAGTTATAAAGAAGGGGGCTCCTACGAGCAGTACTTC.

The genes are TRBV4-1 and TRBJ1-2, with 12 nucleotides matching TRBD1. Germline V gene lookup returns CDR1 MGHRA and CDR2 YSYEKL. Trimming took 1 base from V and 6 from J; bases not matched to a gene: 6. CDR3 length: 16 amino acids. In DNA form, the CDR3 reads TGCGCCAGCAGCCAAGGAAAAGGGGACAGGGGGCATGGCTACACCTTC. Protein sequence: CASSQGKGDRGHGYTF.